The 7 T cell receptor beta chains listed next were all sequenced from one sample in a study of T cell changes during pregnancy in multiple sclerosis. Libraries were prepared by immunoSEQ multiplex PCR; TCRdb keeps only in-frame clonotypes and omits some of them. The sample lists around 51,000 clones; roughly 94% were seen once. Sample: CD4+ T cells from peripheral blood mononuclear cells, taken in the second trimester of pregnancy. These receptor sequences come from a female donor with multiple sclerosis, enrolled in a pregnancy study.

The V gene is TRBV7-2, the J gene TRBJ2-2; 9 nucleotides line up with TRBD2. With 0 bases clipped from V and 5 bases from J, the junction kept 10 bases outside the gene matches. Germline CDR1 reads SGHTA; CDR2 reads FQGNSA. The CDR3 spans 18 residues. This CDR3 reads CASSLAIGAGGPTGELFF. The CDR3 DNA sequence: TGTGCCAGCAGCTTAGCAATTGGGGCGGGGGGGCCGACCGGGGAGCTGTTTTTT.

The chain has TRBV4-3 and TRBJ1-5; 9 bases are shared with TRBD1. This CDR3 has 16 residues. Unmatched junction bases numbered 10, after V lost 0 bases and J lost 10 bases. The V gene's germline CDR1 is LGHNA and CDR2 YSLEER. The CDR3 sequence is CASSQEWTGVGRPQHF. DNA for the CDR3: TGCGCCAGCAGCCAAGAATGGACAGGGGTCGGTCGACCCCAGCATTTT.

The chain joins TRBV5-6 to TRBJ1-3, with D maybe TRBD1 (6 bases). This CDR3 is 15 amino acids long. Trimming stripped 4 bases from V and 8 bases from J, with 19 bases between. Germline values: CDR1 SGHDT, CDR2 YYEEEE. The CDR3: CASSPTGMTGDTIYF. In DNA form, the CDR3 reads TGTGCCAGCAGCCCAACAGGGATGACCGGGGACACCATATATTTT.

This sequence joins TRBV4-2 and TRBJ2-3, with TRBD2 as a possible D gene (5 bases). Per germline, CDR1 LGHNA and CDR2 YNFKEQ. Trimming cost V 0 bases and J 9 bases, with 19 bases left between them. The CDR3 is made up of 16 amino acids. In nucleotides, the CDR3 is TGTGCCAGCAGCCAAGAATCTGCGCGGGCGGGTGACACGCAGTATTTT. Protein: CASSQESARAGDTQYF.

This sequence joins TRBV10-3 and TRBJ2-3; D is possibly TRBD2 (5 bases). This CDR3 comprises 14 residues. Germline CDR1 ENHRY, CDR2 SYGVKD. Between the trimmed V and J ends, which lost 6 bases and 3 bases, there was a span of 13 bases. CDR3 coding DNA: TGTGCCATCAGGGATCACCGGGGAACAGATACGCAGTATTTT. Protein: CAIRDHRGTDTQYF.

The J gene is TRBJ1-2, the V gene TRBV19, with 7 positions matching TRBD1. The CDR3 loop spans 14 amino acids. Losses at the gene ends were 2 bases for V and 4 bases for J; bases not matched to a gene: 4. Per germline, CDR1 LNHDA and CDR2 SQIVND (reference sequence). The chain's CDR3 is CASSILGQAYGYTF. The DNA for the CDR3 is TGTGCCAGTAGTATACTCGGACAGGCCTATGGCTACACCTTC.

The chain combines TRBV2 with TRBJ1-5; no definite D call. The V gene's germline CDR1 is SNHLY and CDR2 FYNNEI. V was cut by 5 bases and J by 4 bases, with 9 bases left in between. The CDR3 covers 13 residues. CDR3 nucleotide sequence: TGTGCCAGCAGTTTTGACGGGAATCAGCCCCAGCATTTT. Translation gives CASSFDGNQPQHF.